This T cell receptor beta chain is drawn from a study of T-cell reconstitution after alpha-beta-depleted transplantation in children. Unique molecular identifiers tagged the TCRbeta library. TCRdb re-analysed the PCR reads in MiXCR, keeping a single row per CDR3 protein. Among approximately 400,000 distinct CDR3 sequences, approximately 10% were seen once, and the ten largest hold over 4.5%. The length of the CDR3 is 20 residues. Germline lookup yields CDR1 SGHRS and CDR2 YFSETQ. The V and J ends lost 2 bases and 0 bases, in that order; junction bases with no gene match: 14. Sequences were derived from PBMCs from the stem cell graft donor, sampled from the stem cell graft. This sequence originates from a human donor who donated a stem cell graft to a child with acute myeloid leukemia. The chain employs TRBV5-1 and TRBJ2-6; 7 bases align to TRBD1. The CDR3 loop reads CASSFGTAFDISSGANVLTF. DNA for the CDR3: TGCGCCAGCAGCTTCGGGACAGCCTTTGACATTAGCTCTGGGGCCAACGTCCTGACTTTC. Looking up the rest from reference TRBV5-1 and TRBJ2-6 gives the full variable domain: KAGVTQTPRYLIKTRGQQVTLSCSPISGHRSVSWYQQTPGQGLQFLFEYFSETQRNKGNFPGRFSGRQFSNSRSEMNVSTLELGDSALYLCASSFGTAFDISSGANVLTFGAGSRLTVL.